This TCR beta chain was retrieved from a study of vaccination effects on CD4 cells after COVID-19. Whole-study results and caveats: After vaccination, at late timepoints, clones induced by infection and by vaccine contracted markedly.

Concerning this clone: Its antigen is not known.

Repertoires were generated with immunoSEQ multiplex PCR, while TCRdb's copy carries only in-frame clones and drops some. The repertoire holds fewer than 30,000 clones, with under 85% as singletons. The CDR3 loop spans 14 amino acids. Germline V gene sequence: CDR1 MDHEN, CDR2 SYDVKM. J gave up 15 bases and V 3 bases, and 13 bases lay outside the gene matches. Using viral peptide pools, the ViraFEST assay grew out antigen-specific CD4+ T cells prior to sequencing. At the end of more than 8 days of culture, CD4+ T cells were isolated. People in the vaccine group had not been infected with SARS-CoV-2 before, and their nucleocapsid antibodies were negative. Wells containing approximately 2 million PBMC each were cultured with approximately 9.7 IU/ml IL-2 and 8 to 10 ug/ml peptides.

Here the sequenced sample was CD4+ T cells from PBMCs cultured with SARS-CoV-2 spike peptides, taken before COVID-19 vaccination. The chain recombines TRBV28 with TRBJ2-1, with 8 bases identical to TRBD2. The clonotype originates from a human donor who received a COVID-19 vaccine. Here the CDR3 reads CASSLWTSGGVAFF. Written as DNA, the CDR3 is TGTGCCAGCAGTTTGTGGACGTCGGGGGGGGTCGCGTTCTTC.